This T cell receptor (beta chain) was sequenced in a study of T cell responses to AZD1222 COVID-19 vaccine. As for this clone: Its antigen is as yet unknown.

CDR1 is MNHEY, CDR2 SVGAGI, per germline. The CDR3 covers 13 residues. The V end lost 0 bases, the J end lost 5 bases, and 7 bases lay between the germline ends. Overall study findings and caveats: Nearly half of the spike-specific TCRs reportedly recognize variant regions that carry no mutations. At study baseline, merely six AZD1222 recipients were seropositive. Every sample of the repertoires postdated the peak T cell response. Increased Spike-specific TCR breadth and depth were observed after two AZD1222 doses.

Produced via immunoSEQ multiplex PCR; TCRdb's table is partial and in-frame only. The sample yields over 140,000 clones, just under 95% seen once. Sequencing was performed on peripheral blood, taken on day 0 of AZD1222 vaccination. The TCR sequence derives from an adult in good health. The V gene is TRBV6-5, the J gene TRBJ2-5; D call uncertain. DNA of the CDR3: TGTGCCAGCAGTTACTCGATGAGGGAGACCCAGTACTTC. Protein sequence: CASSYSMRETQYF.